The table lists the clone carrying this T cell receptor beta chain with many counts. The data belong to a study of human T cells and chemical hapten exposure. In the source study's methods: Individual samples carried between about 23,224 and 690,600 TCRs, with roughly 96,000 as the median. TCRdb itself ran the RACE reads through MiXCR, one entry per CDR3 protein. The authors' filters were not applied to this entry. The sample carries more than 70,000 distinct CDR3 sequences, about 9% recorded once. The length of the CDR3 is 12 residues. CDR1 and CDR2 (germline): SNHLY, FYNNEI. V lost 8 bases to trimming and J lost 6 bases, with 14 bases between them. Time point of the sample: pre-sensitization, week 0. Described treatment: therapeutic diphenylcyclopropenone sensitization with weekly scalp DPC. Total RNA was isolated from whole blood that had not been fractionated.

Source: whole blood, taken in connection with sensitization to the hapten diphenylcyclopropenone (DPC). The source is a man aged 40-55 years with alopecia areata. Some clones in this sample may be carry-over from other donors' samples. The V call is TRBV2, the J call TRBJ2-7; D gene unclear. This chain's CDR3 is CASLEVAFEQYF. CDR3 coding DNA: TGTGCCAGCCTCGAGGTCGCTTTCGAGCAGTACTTC.